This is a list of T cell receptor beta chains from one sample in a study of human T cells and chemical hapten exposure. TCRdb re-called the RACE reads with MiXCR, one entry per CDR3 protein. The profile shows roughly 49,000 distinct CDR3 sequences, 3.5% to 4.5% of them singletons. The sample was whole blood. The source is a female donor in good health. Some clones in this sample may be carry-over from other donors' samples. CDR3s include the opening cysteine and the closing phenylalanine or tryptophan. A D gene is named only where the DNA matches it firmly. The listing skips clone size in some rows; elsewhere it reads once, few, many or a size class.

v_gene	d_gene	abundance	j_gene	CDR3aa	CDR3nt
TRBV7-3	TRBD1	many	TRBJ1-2	CASSLTGQGNYGYTF	TGTGCCAGCAGCTTAACCGGACAGGGGAACTATGGCTACACCTTC
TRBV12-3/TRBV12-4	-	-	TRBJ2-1	CATIKGFSSYNEQFF	TGTGCCACCATCAAGGGCTTCAGCTCCTACAATGAGCAGTTCTTC
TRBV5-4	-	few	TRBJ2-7	CASSRAGTYEQYF	TGTGCCAGCAGCCGAGCGGGCACCTACGAGCAGTACTTC
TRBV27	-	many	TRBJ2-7	CASSPGHPYEQYF	TGTGCCAGCAGTCCCGGACACCCCTACGAGCAGTACTTC
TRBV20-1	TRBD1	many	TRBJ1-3	CSVSTGAFGNTIYF	TGCAGTGTCTCAACAGGGGCCTTTGGAAACACCATATATTTT
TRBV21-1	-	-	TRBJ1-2	CASSKGGHINYGYTF	TGTGCCAGCAGCAAAGGGGGACACATTAACTATGGCTACACCTTC
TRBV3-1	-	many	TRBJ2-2	CASSQPLNLQGPVTGELFF	TGTGCCAGCAGCCAACCCCTAAATCTTCAGGGACCGGTCACCGGGGAGCTGTTTTTT
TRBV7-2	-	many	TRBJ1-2	CASSLRTALNYGYTF	TGTGCCAGCAGCCTAAGGACAGCCCTCAACTATGGCTACACCTTC
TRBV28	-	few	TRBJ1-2	CASRRQGQGNYGYTF	TGTGCCAGCAGACGACAAGGTCAGGGAAACTATGGCTACACCTTC
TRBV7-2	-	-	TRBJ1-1	CASRQSSMNTEAFF	TGTGCCAGCAGACAAAGTAGCATGAACACTGAAGCTTTCTTT
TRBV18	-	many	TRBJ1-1	CASSPWEGKYTEAFF	TGTGCCAGCTCACCCTGGGAGGGGAAGTACACTGAAGCTTTCTTT
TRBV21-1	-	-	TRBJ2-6	CASYRHGANVLTF	TGTGCCAGCTACAGGCACGGGGCCAACGTCCTGACTTTC
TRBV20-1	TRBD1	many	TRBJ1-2	CSARDTGTGTYGYTF	TGCAGTGCTAGAGATACGGGGACAGGAACCTATGGCTACACCTTC
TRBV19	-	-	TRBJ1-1	CASNTVGGYTEAFF	TGTGCCAGTAACACCGTTGGGGGATACACTGAAGCTTTCTTT